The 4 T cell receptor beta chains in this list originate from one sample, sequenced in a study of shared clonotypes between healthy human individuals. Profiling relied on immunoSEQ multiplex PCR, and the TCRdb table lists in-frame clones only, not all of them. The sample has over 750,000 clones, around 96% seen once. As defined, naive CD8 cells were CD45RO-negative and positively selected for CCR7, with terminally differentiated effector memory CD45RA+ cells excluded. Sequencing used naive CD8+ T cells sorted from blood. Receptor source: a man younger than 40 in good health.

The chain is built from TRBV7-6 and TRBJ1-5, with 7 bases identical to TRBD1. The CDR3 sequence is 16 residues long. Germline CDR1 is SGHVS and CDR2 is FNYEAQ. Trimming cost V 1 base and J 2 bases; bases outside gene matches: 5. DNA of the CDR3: TGTGCCAGCAGCTTAGGGGGCACAGGGGGCAATCAGCCCCAGCATTTT. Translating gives CASSLGGTGGNQPQHF.

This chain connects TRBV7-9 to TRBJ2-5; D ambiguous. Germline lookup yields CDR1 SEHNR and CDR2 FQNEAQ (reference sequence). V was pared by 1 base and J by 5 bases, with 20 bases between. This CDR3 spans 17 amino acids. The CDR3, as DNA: TGTGCCAGCAGCTTAGATCGTCAATGGGATCTGACGGAGACCCAGTACTTC. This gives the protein CASSLDRQWDLTETQYF. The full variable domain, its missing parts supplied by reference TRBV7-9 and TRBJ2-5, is DTGVSQNPRHKITKRGQNVTFRCDPISEHNRLYWYRQTLGQGPEFLTYFQNEAQLEKSRLLSDRFSAERPKGSFSTLEIQRTEQGDSAMYLCASSLDRQWDLTETQYFGPGTRLLVL.

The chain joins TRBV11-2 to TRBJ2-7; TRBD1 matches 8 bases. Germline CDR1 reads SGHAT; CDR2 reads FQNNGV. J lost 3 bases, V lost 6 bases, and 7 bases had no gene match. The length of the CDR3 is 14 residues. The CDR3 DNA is TGTGCCAGCAGACCAACAGGGGGAGGCTACGAGCAGTACTTC. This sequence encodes CASRPTGGGYEQYF. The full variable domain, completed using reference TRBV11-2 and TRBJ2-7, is EAGVAQSPRYKIIEKRQSVAFWCNPISGHATLYWYQQILGQGPKLLIQFQNNGVVDDSQLPKDRFSAERLKGVDSTLKIQPAKLEDSAVYLCASRPTGGGYEQYFGPGTRLTVT.

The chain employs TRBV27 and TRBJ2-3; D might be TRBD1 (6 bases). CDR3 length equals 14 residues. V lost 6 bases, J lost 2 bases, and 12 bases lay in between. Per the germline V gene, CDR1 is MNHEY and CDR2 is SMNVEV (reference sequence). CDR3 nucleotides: TGTGCCAGCAGCGTGGCAGGGGCCACAGATACGCAGTATTTT. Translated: CASSVAGATDTQYF.